The T cell receptor (beta chain) described here comes from a study of cytomegalovirus exposure and HLA in healthy donors (dated by TCRdb to 2016 to 2017). Describing the broader study: In an earlier analysis of roughly 500 of the donors, roughly 300 Gb of sequence data and 90 million to 120 million unique TCR beta sequences from about 179 million T cells were reported. About 280 gigabases of sequencing data and some 85 million unique TCR sequences were included in an early release covering 500 to 750 HLA-typed donors. Among the roughly 380 genotyped donors, 81% belonged to the genetic ancestry cluster associated with self-reported Caucasian donors. The aim of the study was to test whether cataloging public T cell receptors could identify signatures of past pathogen exposure. The study used immunosequencing to profile the T cell repertoires of approximately 650 subjects and linked those repertoires to cytomegalovirus serostatus. In addition to the first cohort of several hundred subjects, a separate validation cohort of approximately 130 different subjects was used. The study combined high-throughput TCR immunosequencing, statistical association of individual TCRs with disease status, and machine learning to predict cytomegalovirus infection status. A later analysis re-examined previously published TCR beta repertoires from around 670 donors and added high-resolution HLA genotyping to investigate patterns of TCR occurrence. The later analysis used no new phenotypic data to find candidate immune exposures, relying instead on TCR beta sequences and their occurrence across donors. An earlier analysis of 587 of the donors applied high-throughput TCR beta sequencing to assess whether each TCR beta V gene segment acted as functional or pseudogenic. Donor age, sex, ethnicity and CMV serostatus were compiled alongside the repertoire data. A later genetic analysis used genome-wide SNP genotypes for about 60% of the roughly 700 donors, treating that subset as a discovery cohort. All discovery cohort repertoires had been generated using a single sequencing platform. HLA typing included class I and class II loci at four-digit resolution. The number of donors typed differed by locus, with about 629-640 for A, B, C, DRB1 and DQB1, about 500 for DQA1, 600 to 610 for DPA1, and some 450 for DPB1. Because of strong linkage in the cohort, roughly five DR-DQ haplotypes were treated as single units for association and clustering. Among 398 genotyped donors of the cohort, an average of about 240,000 unique TCR beta nucleotide sequences were sequenced per donor, around 20% of them non-productive. The study at large found these results: The only immune exposure information available for the cohort was CMV serostatus. A later analysis found that TCR association rates varied across HLA loci, with DRB1 alleles showing the most associated TCRs and HLA-C alleles the fewest. A further reported finding was that TCR beta sequences accurately predicted the HLA-A and HLA-B alleles for most subjects in the first cohort. V-gene and J-gene trimming of TCR beta chains was associated with a missense DCLRE1C variant in a later genetic analysis, and the association was replicated in an independent cohort. In this cohort, only TCR beta chains were sequenced, and detectable features were limited by the absence of alpha or paired-chain data. According to the authors, the approach could potentially be generalized to other disease states and immunological phenotypes. When HLA alleles, especially DR and DQ, strongly co-occurred, attributing TCR associations to individual alleles was difficult. Linkage disequilibrium might explain the correlated functional status among segregating V segments, but an unknown experimental factor could not be ruled out. In a later analysis, 16,951 TCR beta sequences were associated with specific HLA alleles at a false discovery rate of 0.05. In a later genetic analysis, fewer N-insertions in productive TCRs were reported among donors in an Asian-associated ancestry cluster than the roughly 700-donor mean. In the study, around 160 TCR beta chains were listed as associated with cytomegalovirus. While some public TCRs were present in many individuals, most TCR sequences turned up only very rarely across donors. Three of the identified cytomegalovirus-associated TCR beta chains were confirmed in vitro to be specific for cytomegalovirus antigens. Sequencing depth was assumed to be roughly uniform across donors in the presence/absence analyses, though that assumption may not hold. Because some donors lacked HLA typing at each locus, the association tests relied only on the typed subset. According to a later analysis, most CMV-associated TCR beta chains appeared to be HLA-restricted, and the HLA associations seemed to be driven largely by CMV exposure. A cluster of highly shared sequence variants was judged likely to be a technical artifact of the sequencing pipeline. An earlier analysis of 587 of the donors showed that most TCR beta V segments appeared in productive rearrangements either about 87% or about 30% of the time, which broadly matched IMGT annotations. A later analysis found that HLA-associated TCR beta chains were more clonally expanded and had lower generation probabilities than equally common non-associated chains. The earlier analysis of approximately 560 of the donors excluded seventeen rarely observed V segments, including chromosome 9 orphons, because counts were too low. Cytomegalovirus status was reported to be diagnosed by the classifier with high specificity and sensitivity in both the original and validation cohorts. Several of the top co-occurrence clusters appeared to be linked to parvovirus B19, influenza, CMV and Epstein-Barr virus, according to a later analysis.

The library was built by means of the immunoSEQ multiplex PCR assay. For the multiplex PCR, a mixture combining 60 forward primers for TCR Vbeta segments and 13 reverse primers for TCR Jbeta segments was used. A multiplex PCR assay on genomic DNA amplified the CDR3 region of rearranged TCR beta genes. Amplified TCR beta libraries were sequenced as 87-base-pair reads on the Illumina HiSeq System. The study's own analysis went as follows. In a later analysis, tens of millions of unique TCR beta chains were counted across the 500 to 850 repertoires, and roughly 11 million of these chains were shared by at least two donors. To remove PCR and sequencing errors, raw reads were error-corrected and collapsed into unique sequences using a nearest-neighbor algorithm that merged closely related sequences. To assign V, D and J gene segments, CDR3 sequences were aligned to IMGT reference sequences. For a sequence to be retained, a match of at least six nucleotides to both a V gene segment and a J gene segment was required. Rearrangements were classified as productive when the CDR3 lacked stop codons and remained in frame with V and J, and all other rearrangements were classified as non-productive. CDR3 was defined according to IMGT convention as the region running from the second conserved V-encoded cysteine to the conserved J-encoded phenylalanine. The earlier analysis of about 590 of the donors excluded sequences that lacked an unambiguous match to a single V gene segment. In an earlier analysis of several hundred of the donors, V segments were called functional above 56.7% productive rearrangements and were called segregating when the between-donor standard deviation exceeded 5%. To diagnose cytomegalovirus status from the catalog of TCR beta chain sequences, a statistical classification framework was built. In a later analysis, V and J genes were assigned by comparing TCR nucleotide sequences against IMGT/GENE-DB human TR gene sequences. A later analysis assigned CDR3 sequences and most-parsimonious VDJ recombination scenarios with the TCRdist pipeline. In a later analysis, each TCR beta chain was defined by its CDR3 amino acid sequence together with its V-gene family, and reads without a unique V-gene family were excluded. A later analysis removed several hundred highly shared, low-generation-probability nucleotide sequences to deal with suspected cross-contamination and a sequencing artifact. For each public chain, a later analysis derived a clonal expansion index from normalized ranks of inferred template counts within each repertoire. Generation probabilities in a later analysis came from a VDJ recombination model fitted to out-of-frame rearrangements, and those results were checked against IGoR. In a later analysis, TCR-TCR, TCR-HLA and TCR-CMV co-occurrence was scored with hypergeometric tests, and a repertoire-size bias correction was applied to TCR pairs. False discovery rates were estimated in a later analysis by permuting HLA or CMV assignments 20 times. In a later analysis, co-occurring TCRs were grouped using DBSCAN, with TCRdist sequence similarity added in when clustering inside HLA-allele-positive subsets. For co-occurrence clustering, repertoires with fewer than 30,000 or more than 120,000 public chains were excluded, along with five repertoires with anomalous nucleotide sharing. TCRdb took over this immuneACCESS table, retaining in-frame rearrangements with V and J assigned. Such tables are incomplete; in checked studies, under half of the missing clones stem from an unresolved V gene, and the remainder is unexplained. V, J and clone size were drawn from that table, and D and trimming were deduced from the DNA. In all, the sample holds roughly 230,000 clones, and about nine tenths of those were seen once. The ten top clones hold 1.5% to 2% of the sample.

This clone was recorded once. What antigen it recognizes has not been identified. One base away there is no much larger clone; base qualities are not given. The cohort comprised more than 550 healthy bone marrow donors. At the time of sampling, all cohort members were nominally healthy, though unrecorded immune exposures were likely present. The donor tested CMV seronegative and was one of the 352 seronegative cohort members. Every donor gave a peripheral blood sample, and the peripheral blood mononuclear cells from that sample were used for TCR beta sequencing. Genomic DNA was extracted from the blood cell samples with the Qiagen DNeasy Blood Extraction Kit. The origin of this receptor is a girl aged 2 to 10 in good health and CMV-seronegative. Specimen: PBMCs.

CDR3 loop: CASNTGGVSYEQYF. The DNA sequence is TGTGCCAGCAACACAGGGGGAGTCTCCTACGAGCAGTACTTC. The rearrangement combines TRBV6-1 with TRBJ2-7, and 8 bases in between align with TRBD1. CDR1 and CDR2 are drawn from the germline V gene: MNHNS, SASEGT. The CDR3 runs 14 amino acids, cysteine and phenylalanine included. Kept here is only the CDR3 DNA, which spans 42 bases and is read in frame from base 1. At the junction V is shortened by 7 bases and J by 0 bases; bases outside the gene matches: 5.